This entry concerns a single TCR beta chain. The data originate from a study of blood T cell repertoires in COVID-19. Study at large: Sources were T cells, B-cell-depleted T cells, or PBMCs; the material itself was cDNA or gDNA.

Residents of 20 to 25 US areas, aged roughly 18 to 89 years, made up the participants. Cohorts were based on clinical histories the participants reported. Germline V gene sequence: CDR1 SGHDN, CDR2 FVKESK. The V gene lost 1 base and the J gene lost 4 bases, with 13 bases spanning the gap. This CDR3 comprises 15 residues. In the original processing: Amplification from reference gene primers served as the basis for estimated nucleated cell counts. Sequencing used immunoSEQ multiplex PCR; TCRdb keeps in-frame clones, though not all of them. V and J calls and clone size come straight from that table; D and trimming were deduced from the DNA. The sample consists of 150,000 to 200,000 clones, around 80% of them appearing once.

The rearrangement links TRBV14 to TRBJ1-2; D gene ambiguous. The TCR was taken from a woman aged 50 to 60 with acute COVID-19. The specimen was PBMCs or T cells enriched from blood (not recorded which). The CDR3 DNA sequence: TGTGCCAGCAGCCAAGCTCCGGGAATAGGCTATGGCTACACCTTC. Translated: CASSQAPGIGYGYTF.